One and the same sample provided the 24 T cell receptor beta chains below, sequenced in a study of blood T cell repertoires in COVID-19. Sequencing used immunoSEQ multiplex PCR; TCRdb keeps in-frame clones, though not all of them. The profile shows approximately 300,000 clones, more than 75% of them singletons. Sequencing was carried out using PBMCs or T cells enriched from blood (not recorded which). The source is a woman under 40 who had recovered from COVID-19.

This clone was picked up one time. The chain joins TRBV19 to TRBJ1-3; maybe TRBD1 (5 bases). The germline V gene has CDR1 LNHDA and CDR2 SQIVND (reference sequence). With 3 bases removed from V and 2 bases from J, the gap between germline ends came to 11 bases. This CDR3 has 15 amino acids. Here the CDR3 reads CASSISARAGNTIYF. The CDR3, as DNA: TGTGCCAGTAGTATCTCCGCCAGGGCTGGAAACACCATATATTTT.

The chain joins TRBV19 to TRBJ1-2; 9 bases are shared with TRBD1. Trimming at V came to 7 bases and at J to 4 bases, leaving 16 bases not matched to a gene. CDR3 length: 17 residues. The V gene's germline CDR1 is LNHDA and CDR2 SQIVND (reference sequence). The CDR3 loop reads CASTPGTGPNLFYGYTF. CDR3 coding DNA: TGTGCCAGTACCCCCGGGACAGGGCCGAATCTTTTCTATGGCTACACCTTC. The whole variable domain, remainder taken from reference TRBV19 and TRBJ1-2, is DGGITQSPKYLFRKEGQNVTLSCEQNLNHDAMYWYRQDPGQGLRLIYYSQIVNDFQKGDIAEGYSVSREKKESFPLTVTSAQKNPTAFYLCASTPGTGPNLFYGYTFGSGTRLTVV.

J is TRBJ2-2 and V is TRBV4-2, with TRBD2 as a possible D gene (5 bases). The CDR3 length is 18 residues. V was clipped by 3 bases and J by 1 base, with 18 bases between them. Germline lookup yields CDR1 LGHNA and CDR2 YNFKEQ. CDR3: CASSQWSPGLRNTGELFF. As DNA, the CDR3 is TGTGCCAGCAGCCAGTGGAGTCCGGGGTTAAGGAACACCGGGGAGCTGTTTTTT.

V usage is TRBV10-1 and J usage is TRBJ1-2, with D maybe TRBD1 (5 bases). This CDR3 spans 14 amino acids. Between the trimmed V and J ends, which lost 4 bases and 8 bases, there was a span of 17 bases. Per germline, CDR1 WNHNN and CDR2 SYGVQD (reference sequence). DNA for the CDR3: TGCGCCAGCAGTGCATCTACCGCCTCAGGGGGCTACACCTTC. The encoded protein is CASSASTASGGYTF.

The chain has TRBV7-7 and TRBJ1-3; no clear D. The germline V gene encodes CDR1 SSHAT and CDR2 FNYEAQ (reference sequence). There are 15 residues in the CDR3. The ends were cut back, 2 bases at V and 2 bases at J, with 10 bases in the middle. The CDR3, as DNA: TGTGCCAGCAGCTTAAATGCGGGGACTGGAAACACCATATATTTT. It specifies CASSLNAGTGNTIYF.

A few counts support this clone. The chain couples TRBV5-1 to TRBJ1-1; TRBD1 aligns across 9 bases. Germline lookup yields CDR1 SGHRS and CDR2 YFSETQ. V was pared by 2 bases and J by 7 bases, with 6 bases of the junction left unmatched. The CDR3 spans 14 residues. CDR3 DNA sequence: TGCGCCAGCAGCTTCGGGACAGGGCCCTTTGAAGCTTTCTTT. It encodes CASSFGTGPFEAFF.

The rearrangement joins TRBV19 to TRBJ1-4; D might be TRBD1 (5 bases). The CDR3 is made up of 18 amino acids. V lost 10 bases to trimming and J lost 2 bases, with 26 bases between them. Germline CDR1 is LNHDA and CDR2 is SQIVND (reference sequence). This CDR3 is CATQPGHFRKGTNEKLFF. The CDR3 DNA reads TGTGCCACCCAACCCGGACATTTCAGGAAGGGGACTAATGAAAAACTGTTTTTT.

V gene TRBV2 combines with J gene TRBJ2-5, with D possibly being TRBD2 (5 bases). In germline, CDR1 is SNHLY, CDR2 FYNNEI. CDR3 length: 17 residues. Trimming stripped 5 bases from V and 4 bases from J, with 23 bases between. For the CDR3, the DNA is TGTGCCAGCAGTCAGACCCGGGCCGAGCTTGGAGGAGAGACCCAGTACTTC. It specifies CASSQTRAELGGETQYF.

The genes are TRBV7-9 and TRBJ1-1; TRBD1 might be the D (6 bases). The CDR3 is 14 residues long. From germline, CDR1 is SEHNR and CDR2 FQNEAQ (reference sequence). Between the trimmed V and J ends, which lost 0 bases and 7 bases, there was a span of 12 bases. DNA for the CDR3: TGTGCCAGCAGCTTAGCGACAGGTCAAATTGAAGCTTTCTTT. As protein: CASSLATGQIEAFF.

The J gene is TRBJ2-6, the V gene TRBV7-2; no clear D gene. Trimming removed 5 bases from V and 2 bases from J, with 7 bases in between. Per germline, CDR1 SGHTA and CDR2 FQGNSA. CDR3 length: 14 residues. CDR3 region: CASSPLAGANVLTF. CDR3 DNA sequence: TGTGCCAGCAGCCCACTTGCTGGGGCCAACGTCCTGACTTTC.

This chain joins TRBV6-5 and TRBJ2-7; D may be TRBD2 (6 bases). Germline loops: CDR1 MNHEY, CDR2 SVGAGI. This CDR3 has 14 amino acids. The V end lost 6 bases, the J end lost 0 bases, and 12 bases lay between the germline ends. Written as DNA, the CDR3 is TGTGCCAGCAGCCTGACCGGGGGCTCCTACGAGCAGTACTTC. This sequence encodes CASSLTGGSYEQYF.

This clone was recorded only once. The chain couples TRBV5-1 to TRBJ1-6, with D hard to call. The V end was cut by 0 bases, the J end by 0 bases, with 7 bases between. The CDR3 is 16 residues long. Germline CDR1 and CDR2: SGHRS and YFSETQ. CDR3 amino acids: CASSLDVNSYNSPLHF. CDR3 sequence (DNA): TGCGCCAGCAGCTTGGATGTAAACTCCTATAATTCACCCCTCCACTTT.

The chain is built from TRBV14 and TRBJ2-3; possibly TRBD1 for D (6 bases). This CDR3 has 15 amino acids. From germline, CDR1 is SGHDN and CDR2 FVKESK. Trimming stripped 4 bases from V and 4 bases from J, with 15 bases between. The CDR3 loop is CASSLGHIRADTQYF. The CDR3 DNA reads TGTGCCAGCAGCCTGGGACATATCAGGGCAGATACGCAGTATTTT.

This chain connects TRBV7-9 to TRBJ2-1; tentative D call: TRBD1 (6 bases). CDR1 SEHNR and CDR2 FQNEAQ come from the germline V gene (reference sequence). V was clipped by 5 bases and J by 6 bases, with 11 bases between them. The CDR3 loop spans 13 amino acids. CDR3 amino acids: CASSPDRTNEQFF. The CDR3, as DNA: TGTGCCAGCAGCCCTGACAGGACCAATGAGCAGTTCTTC. Using reference TRBV7-9 and TRBJ2-1 for the parts outside the CDR3, the full variable domain is DTGVSQNPRHKITKRGQNVTFRCDPISEHNRLYWYRQTLGQGPEFLTYFQNEAQLEKSRLLSDRFSAERPKGSFSTLEIQRTEQGDSAMYLCASSPDRTNEQFFGPGTRLTVL.

This clone occurred once. V and J are TRBV6-5 and TRBJ2-7, with 11 bases aligning to TRBD2. Germline CDR1 is MNHEY and CDR2 is SVGAGI. CDR3 length equals 14 residues. Trimming cost V 8 bases and J 1 base; bases outside gene matches: 4. The CDR3 here is CASALAGGSYEQYF. CDR3 DNA: TGTGCCAGCGCTCTAGCGGGGGGTTCCTACGAGCAGTACTTC.

This chain joins TRBV7-9 and TRBJ2-5; TRBD2 might be the D (7 bases). The CDR3 loop spans 16 amino acids. CDR1 is SEHNR, CDR2 FQNEAQ, per germline (reference sequence). The V gene lost 5 bases and the J gene lost 5 bases, with 21 bases spanning the gap. The CDR3 sequence is CASSPPAGALWETQYF. The CDR3 nucleotides are TGTGCCAGCAGCCCTCCGGCGGGGGCCCTGTGGGAGACCCAGTACTTC.

The chain links TRBV5-8 to TRBJ1-6, with TRBD1 matching over 7 bases. This CDR3 contains 14 residues. Germline-derived CDR1 and CDR2 are SGHTS and YDEGEE. V dropped 2 bases and J dropped 7; count of bases not matched to a gene: 3. The CDR3 DNA reads TGTGCCAGCAGCTTTGGACAGGACAATTCACCCCTCCACTTT. Encoded protein: CASSFGQDNSPLHF.

Only a few counts were recorded for this clone. This sequence joins TRBV7-9 and TRBJ2-7; a possible D gene is TRBD1 (6 bases). The V end was cut by 3 bases, the J end by 9 bases, with 9 bases between. This CDR3 comprises 11 residues. Germline-derived CDR1 and CDR2 are SEHNR and FQNEAQ (reference sequence). The CDR3 region is CASSFDRSQYF. CDR3 nucleotide sequence: TGTGCCAGCAGCTTTGACAGGTCGCAGTACTTC.

The V gene is TRBV27, the J gene TRBJ2-7; 10 positions agree with TRBD1. The germline V gene has CDR1 MNHEY and CDR2 SMNVEV (reference sequence). The J segment lost 4 bases and the V segment lost 0 bases, leaving 3 bases of the junction unmatched. The CDR3 loop spans 15 amino acids. DNA for the CDR3: TGTGCCAGCAGTTTATCGCGACAGGGGGCTTACGAGCAGTACTTC. As protein: CASSLSRQGAYEQYF.

The rearrangement joins TRBV19 to TRBJ1-2; D possibly corresponds to TRBD1 (6 bases). Germline V gene lookup returns CDR1 LNHDA and CDR2 SQIVND (reference sequence). Deletions cut 5 bases from V and 0 bases from J, with 10 bases between. The CDR3 has 14 amino acids. CDR3 DNA sequence: TGTGCCAGTAGTGACAGGCGTTCTAACTATGGCTACACCTTC. Protein: CASSDRRSNYGYTF.

A remark on this clone: A junction end diverges from the germline sequence, so it may reflect a read error. This chain connects TRBV7-2 to TRBJ2-1; TRBD2 matches 14 bases. The CDR3 consists of 15 residues. The germline V gene has CDR1 SGHTA and CDR2 FQGNSA. The CDR3 is CASSPPTSGGAERFF. CDR3 in DNA: TGTGCCAGCAGCCCGCCGACTAGCGGGGGGGCCGAGCGGTTCTTC.

The rearrangement links TRBV5-4 to TRBJ2-5, with a tentative D call TRBD2 (6 bases). V gave up 0 bases and J gave up 2 bases, with 11 bases separating them. This CDR3 contains 15 residues. CDR1 is SGHNT, CDR2 YYREEE, per germline (reference sequence). For the CDR3, the DNA is TGTGCCAGCAGCTTGGAAGTAGCGGTTCAAGAGACCCAGTACTTC. Translating gives CASSLEVAVQETQYF.

The chain couples TRBV4-2 to TRBJ1-3; D possibly corresponds to TRBD1 (5 bases). Germline CDR1 is LGHNA and CDR2 is YNFKEQ. The CDR3 is 17 amino acids. Between the trimmed V and J ends, which lost 0 bases and 0 bases, there was a span of 12 bases. The CDR3 DNA reads as TGTGCCAGCAGCCAAGATTTGCAGGGAAACTCTGGAAACACCATATATTTT. It is translated as CASSQDLQGNSGNTIYF.

CDR3: CASSYVQGAKTQYF. In DNA form, the CDR3 reads TGTGCCAGCAGTTACGTACAGGGGGCGAAGACCCAGTACTTC. The V and J genes are TRBV6-2 or TRBV6-3 and TRBJ2-5; TRBD1 matches 9 bases. V was pared by 2 bases and J by 6 bases, with 4 bases of the junction left unmatched. Germline V CDR1 and CDR2: MNHEY, SVGEGT. The CDR3 totals 14 residues.